Below are 25 T cell receptor beta chains sequenced from a single sample in a study of blood T cell repertoires in COVID-19. TCRdb's copy holds only in-frame clones and misses some; the assay was immunoSEQ multiplex PCR. The table shows approximately 220,000 clones, with about 86% occurring only once. Sequencing was carried out using peripheral blood. Every receptor here comes from a woman aged 55-69 years with acute or convalescent COVID-19.

The chain has TRBV6-5 and TRBJ2-1; weak D call: TRBD1 (5 bases). With 7 bases removed from V and 5 bases from J, the gap between germline ends came to 12 bases. This CDR3 has 13 residues. The germline CDR1 and CDR2 sequences are MNHEY and SVGAGI. In nucleotides, the CDR3 is TGTGCCAGCAAATGGGGCTATAACAATGAGCAGTTCTTC. Its protein is CASKWGYNNEQFF.

The chain's CDR3 is CASSKKMAGTMNTGELFF. The CDR3 nucleotides read TGTGCCAGCAGCAAAAAAATGGCCGGGACAATGAACACCGGGGAGCTGTTTTTT. The chain joins TRBV21-1 to TRBJ2-2; the table's D call TRBD1 went unverified against the DNA. TRBV21-1 is deemed a pseudogene. The CDR3 sequence is 18 residues long.

The rearrangement uses TRBV5-1 and TRBJ1-2; 7 positions agree with TRBD1. Trimming removed 1 base from V and 4 bases from J; junction bases left unmatched: 4. The germline CDR1 and CDR2 sequences are SGHRS and YFSETQ. The CDR3 is 14 amino acids. CDR3 in DNA: TGCGCCAGCAGCTTGAACAGGGGCGGCTATGGCTACACCTTC. It codes for CASSLNRGGYGYTF.

The chain is built from TRBV5-1 and TRBJ2-7, with D hard to call. The V end lost 2 bases, the J end lost 0 bases, and 12 bases lay between the germline ends. This CDR3 has 15 residues. Germline-derived CDR1 and CDR2 are SGHRS and YFSETQ. CDR3 loop: CASSLEQALSYEQYF. Here the CDR3 DNA reads TGCGCCAGCAGCTTAGAGCAGGCACTCTCCTACGAGCAGTACTTC.

This sequence joins TRBV7-8 and TRBJ2-7, with 9 bases aligning to TRBD1. CDR1 is SGHVS and CDR2 is FQNEAQ in the germline V gene. The junction had 7 bases not matched to a gene; V was cut back by 5 bases and J by 5 bases. The CDR3 has 14 amino acids. As DNA, the CDR3 is TGTGCCAGCAGCCACAGGGGGCTTTCTAACGAGCAGTACTTC. This gives the protein CASSHRGLSNEQYF. Based on the CDR3 plus reference TRBV7-8 and TRBJ2-7, the full variable domain is GAGVSQSPRYKVAKRGQDVALRCDPISGHVSLFWYQQALGQGPEFLTYFQNEAQLDKSGLPSDRFFAERPEGSVSTLKIQRTQQEDSAVYLCASSHRGLSNEQYFGPGTRLTVT.

The J gene is TRBJ2-7, the V gene TRBV28, with TRBD2 matching 11 bases. CDR1 is MDHEN and CDR2 is SYDVKM in the germline V gene. The CDR3 totals 17 residues. V gave up 3 bases and J gave up 1 base; unmatched junction bases: 8. The CDR3 reads CASSLLAGGRGSYEQYF. The DNA of the CDR3 is TGTGCCAGCAGTTTGCTAGCGGGGGGCCGAGGATCCTACGAGCAGTACTTC. Full variable domain (missing parts from reference TRBV28 and TRBJ2-7): DVKVTQSSRYLVKRTGEKVFLECVQDMDHENMFWYRQDPGLGLRLIYFSYDVKMKEKGDIPEGYSVSREKKERFSLILESASTNQTSMYLCASSLLAGGRGSYEQYFGPGTRLTVT.

This clone was observed once. The rearrangement uses TRBV2 and TRBJ1-1; 8 nucleotides match TRBD1. Germline CDR1 and CDR2: SNHLY and FYNNEI. V lost 6 bases, J lost 1 base, and 4 bases stayed unmatched. The CDR3 has 14 residues. This CDR3 is CASRDRGTNTEAFF. In DNA, the CDR3 is TGTGCCAGCAGAGACAGGGGAACGAACACTGAAGCTTTCTTT. Full variable domain (rest looked up from reference TRBV2 and TRBJ1-1): EPEVTQTPSHQVTQMGQEVILRCVPISNHLYFYWYRQILGQKVEFLVSFYNNEISEKSEIFDDQFSVERPDGSNFTLKIRSTKLEDSAMYFCASRDRGTNTEAFFGQGTRLTVV.

The chain carries TRBV11-2 and TRBJ2-7; D perhaps matches TRBD2 (6 bases). The CDR3 runs to 16 residues. Trimming took 1 base from V and 3 from J, leaving 16 bases between them. Germline CDR1 is SGHAT and CDR2 is FQNNGV. For the CDR3, the DNA is TGTGCCAGCAGCTTAGGAGATCGGCAGGAGGGCTACGAGCAGTACTTC. Its protein is CASSLGDRQEGYEQYF.

The chain links TRBV10-2 to TRBJ2-7, with TRBD2 identical over 8 bases. This CDR3 is built from 15 residues. Germline V gives CDR1 WSHSY, CDR2 SAAADI. The trim removed 3 bases at V and 6 bases at J, leaving 10 bases unmatched. The CDR3 region is CASSEGGGSLSEQYF. CDR3 DNA: TGCGCCAGCAGTGAAGGCGGGGGGTCCCTCAGCGAGCAGTACTTC.

The CDR3 nucleotides are TGCGCCAGCAGTCCACAGGGGTTCGAGCAGTACTTC. Translating it yields CASSPQGFEQYF. The chain combines TRBV5-1 with TRBJ2-7, with 7 bases aligning to TRBD1. Germline CDR1 and CDR2: SGHRS and YFSETQ. The CDR3 has 12 amino acids. The J segment lost 6 bases and the V segment lost 5 bases, leaving 5 bases of the junction unmatched.

V and J are TRBV7-9 and TRBJ1-2, with D unresolved. From germline, CDR1 is SEHNR and CDR2 FQNEAQ (reference sequence). The V end lost 2 bases, the J end lost 6 bases, and 13 bases lay between the germline ends. This CDR3 spans 14 amino acids. CDR3 DNA: TGTGCCAGCAGCTTACCCAGCGGGAGTCATGGCTACACCTTC. Translated, it gives CASSLPSGSHGYTF.

J is TRBJ1-2 and V is TRBV30, with D possibly matching TRBD1 (6 bases). The CDR3 spans 15 residues. Trimming removed 0 bases from V and 6 bases from J, with 17 bases in between. Germline V gene sequence: CDR1 GTSNPN, CDR2 SVGIG (reference sequence). The CDR3 nucleotides are TGTGCCTGGAGTGTACATGGTGGGGGCCTGAATGGCTACACCTTC. It specifies CAWSVHGGGLNGYTF.

This clone was observed a handful of times. The V gene is TRBV18, the J gene TRBJ1-3; no clear D. Looked up from germline, CDR1 is KGHSH and CDR2 is LQKENI. This CDR3 has 16 residues. The V gene lost 5 bases and the J gene lost 0 bases, with 14 bases spanning the gap. As DNA, the CDR3 is TGTGCCAGCTCATCGCGGACTGGGCGCTCTGGAAACACCATATATTTT. This translates into CASSSRTGRSGNTIYF.

The V call is TRBV9, the J call TRBJ1-1, with 7 positions matching TRBD1. Germline V lookup: CDR1 SGDLS, CDR2 YYNGEE. Losses at the gene ends were 4 bases for V and 4 bases for J; bases not matched to a gene: 10. CDR3 size: 15 residues. CDR3 nucleotides: TGTGCCAGCAGCCTCAATGATGCAGGGGGCACTGAAGCTTTCTTT. Protein: CASSLNDAGGTEAFF. The variable domain in full, with the rest retrieved from reference TRBV9 and TRBJ1-1, is DSGVTQTPKHLITATGQRVTLRCSPRSGDLSVYWYQQSLDQGLQFLIQYYNGEERAKGNILERFSAQQFPDLHSELNLSSLELGDSALYFCASSLNDAGGTEAFFGQGTRLTVV.

The chain joins TRBV21-1 to TRBJ2-1; whether TRBD2, the table's D call, matches the DNA was not checked. TRBV21-1 is an annotated pseudogene. This CDR3 is built from 16 residues. CDR3 region: CASSKAKRGTFNEQFF. CDR3 bases: TGTGCCAGCAGCAAAGCCAAGCGGGGGACATTCAATGAGCAGTTCTTC.

The chain employs TRBV2 and TRBJ2-5; D possibly corresponds to TRBD2 (5 bases). CDR3 size: 16 residues. V gave up 4 bases and J gave up 5 bases, with 20 bases separating them. Germline loops: CDR1 SNHLY, CDR2 FYNNEI. The CDR3 reads CASSGANWLAGETQYF. In DNA form, the CDR3 reads TGTGCCAGCAGTGGGGCCAATTGGCTAGCTGGGGAGACCCAGTACTTC.

This rearrangement joins TRBV6-2 or TRBV6-3 to TRBJ1-1, with 9 nucleotides matching TRBD1. J lost 4 bases, V lost 2 bases, and 11 bases had no gene match. The V gene's germline CDR1 is MNHEY and CDR2 SVGEGT. The CDR3 loop spans 17 amino acids. The CDR3 here is CASSYLGQGPGGTEAFF. The DNA of the CDR3 is TGTGCCAGCAGTTACCTTGGACAGGGGCCGGGGGGCACTGAAGCTTTCTTT.

V gene TRBV3-1 (or the pseudogene TRBV3-2) combines with J gene TRBJ2-5; D perhaps matches TRBD2 (6 bases). V gave up 1 base and J gave up 5 bases, with 11 bases separating them. This CDR3 comprises 14 residues. The germline CDR1 and CDR2 sequences are LGHDT and YNNKEL (reference sequence). CDR3 protein: CASSQVPGRETQYF. DNA of the CDR3: TGTGCCAGCAGCCAAGTCCCAGGGAGGGAGACCCAGTACTTC.

The chain combines TRBV13 with TRBJ1-1; a weak D match, TRBD1 (6 bases). The CDR3 covers 16 residues. The germline gives CDR1 PRHDT, CDR2 FYEKMQ (reference sequence). V was clipped by 4 bases and J by 3 bases, with 18 bases between them. CDR3 amino acids: CASSSGPHRVDTEAFF. The DNA of the CDR3 is TGTGCCAGCAGCTCCGGGCCCCACAGGGTTGACACTGAAGCTTTCTTT.

V and J are TRBV28 and TRBJ2-7; D is possibly TRBD1 (5 bases). With 5 bases removed from V and 7 bases from J, the gap between germline ends came to 18 bases. The germline V gene encodes CDR1 MDHEN and CDR2 SYDVKM. This CDR3 is built from 14 residues. This chain's CDR3 is CASSPTITGSEQYF. The CDR3 DNA reads TGTGCCAGCAGTCCCACAATCACAGGTTCTGAGCAGTACTTC.

The chain recombines TRBV7-2 with TRBJ2-1; 8 nucleotides align to TRBD2. CDR1 is SGHTA and CDR2 is FQGNSA in the germline V gene. The CDR3 consists of 14 residues. After removal of 5 bases from V and 8 bases from J, the junction contained 8 bases not matched to a gene. CDR3 residues: CASSGLGGGHEQFF. In DNA, the CDR3 is TGTGCCAGCAGCGGCCTCGGGGGGGGCCATGAGCAGTTCTTC.

The rearrangement uses TRBV4-2 and TRBJ1-5; D is unclear. Germline V gene data show CDR1 as LGHNA and CDR2 as YNFKEQ. There are 13 residues in the CDR3. The germline V and J ends were trimmed by 5 bases and 8 bases, with 13 bases remaining between them. The CDR3 DNA sequence: TGTGCCAGCAGCGAAGCGGTTCATGAGCCCCAGCATTTT. Translation gives CASSEAVHEPQHF.

The J gene is TRBJ2-3, the V gene TRBV1; TRBD2, the table's D call, lacks a check against the DNA. TRBV1 counts as a pseudogene. This CDR3 is 15 amino acids long. CDR3: CTSSHGTSSTDTQYF. The CDR3 nucleotides are TGCACCAGCAGCCACGGGACTAGCAGTACAGATACGCAGTATTTT.

V is TRBV27 and J is TRBJ1-2, with 7 bases aligning to TRBD1. The V gene's germline CDR1 is MNHEY and CDR2 SMNVEV (reference sequence). Losses at the gene ends were 3 bases for V and 8 bases for J; bases not matched to a gene: 9. The CDR3 length is 14 residues. The CDR3 region has the DNA TGTGCCAGCAGTTTTGGGGGGCTGGGACAGGGCTACACCTTC. Its translation is CASSFGGLGQGYTF.

This chain joins TRBV5-1 and TRBJ2-2; D is unclear. Trimming stripped 5 bases from V and 5 bases from J, with 7 bases between. The CDR3 runs 12 residues. Germline CDR1 and CDR2: SGHRS and YFSETQ. CDR3 protein: CASSRSTGELFF. Written as DNA, the CDR3 is TGCGCCAGCAGTCGTAGTACCGGGGAGCTGTTTTTT.